Following are 9 T cell receptor beta chains from one sample sequenced in a study of shared clonotypes between healthy human individuals. Here immunoSEQ multiplex PCR was the method, and the copy in TCRdb shows in-frame clones only, minus some. Of about 2 million clones in the sample, approximately 94% were seen once. CD45RO-negative, CCR7-selected cells formed the naive CD8 fraction, which excluded terminally differentiated effector memory CD45RA+ cells. Material: naive CD8+ T cells sorted from blood. These receptors were taken from a man aged 18 to 29 in good health.

The gene calls are TRBV7-9 and TRBJ2-1; weak D call: TRBD1 (6 bases). Germline V gives CDR1 SEHNR, CDR2 FQNEAQ (reference sequence). V was shortened by 5 bases and J by 7 bases, with 24 bases between the two germline ends. The CDR3 has 17 residues. CDR3 residues: CASSPVAYLGRGNEQFF. As DNA, the CDR3 is TGTGCCAGCAGCCCGGTGGCCTACCTGGGAAGGGGGAATGAGCAGTTCTTC.

V and J are TRBV7-9 and TRBJ2-2; tentatively, D is TRBD2 (6 bases). Trimming shortened V by 2 bases and J by 7 bases, and 8 bases separated the two germline ends. The CDR3 has 13 residues. Per the germline V gene, CDR1 is SEHNR and CDR2 is FQNEAQ (reference sequence). The CDR3 sequence: CASSLRGGGELFF. CDR3 sequence (DNA): TGTGCCAGCAGCTTAAGGGGAGGCGGGGAGCTGTTTTTT.

The chain combines TRBV27 with TRBJ1-2, with D perhaps matching TRBD1 (5 bases). V lost 1 base, J lost 10 bases, and 16 bases lay in between. Germline lookup yields CDR1 MNHEY and CDR2 SMNVEV (reference sequence). This CDR3 has 14 residues. The DNA of the CDR3 is TGTGCCAGCAGTTTATGGCAGGGTGACGCTTTCTACACCTTC. It encodes CASSLWQGDAFYTF.

This chain uses TRBV6-5 with TRBJ1-4; 7 nucleotides agree with TRBD1. Germline loops: CDR1 MNHEY, CDR2 SVGAGI. The junction had 5 bases not matched to a gene; V was cut back by 6 bases and J by 4 bases. This CDR3 is built from 14 residues. CDR3 DNA sequence: TGTGCCAGCAGAAACAGGGGTCTTAATGAAAAACTGTTTTTT. Amino acid sequence: CASRNRGLNEKLFF.

V is TRBV10-3 and J is TRBJ2-1; D not certain. The V end lost 2 bases, the J end lost 2 bases, and 13 bases lay between the germline ends. Germline CDR1 and CDR2: ENHRY and SYGVKD. CDR3 length equals 16 residues. CDR3: CAISEPLYGTYNEQFF. Written as DNA, the CDR3 is TGTGCCATCAGTGAGCCCTTATATGGTACCTACAATGAGCAGTTCTTC.

With regard to this clone: Other DNA sequences in this specimen translate into the identical CDR3. The chain joins TRBV9 to TRBJ2-2; D gene ambiguous. Germline values: CDR1 SGDLS, CDR2 YYNGEE. The CDR3 has 13 amino acids. Trimming removed 2 bases at V and 4 bases at J, with 6 bases between. The CDR3 nucleotides read TGTGCCAGCAGCGTGGTTAGCACCGGGGAGCTGTTTTTT. This sequence encodes CASSVVSTGELFF.

The V gene is TRBV27, the J gene TRBJ2-7; 7 bases map to TRBD1. Germline lookup yields CDR1 MNHEY and CDR2 SMNVEV (reference sequence). J was trimmed by 7 bases and V by 6 bases; bases with no gene match: 3. The CDR3 sequence is 11 residues long. In DNA, the CDR3 is TGTGCCAGCAGGGACAGGTGGGAGCAGTACTTC. It is translated as CASRDRWEQYF.

The chain joins TRBV6-1 to TRBJ2-7; 15 nucleotides align to TRBD2. Germline-derived CDR1 and CDR2 are MNHNS and SASEGT. Trimming at V came to 2 bases and at J to 5 bases, leaving 10 bases not matched to a gene. This CDR3 is 18 amino acids long. The CDR3 sequence: CASSESGLAGGQGNEQYF. In nucleotides, the CDR3 is TGTGCCAGCAGTGAATCGGGACTAGCGGGAGGTCAAGGAAACGAGCAGTACTTC.

This chain connects TRBV5-1 to TRBJ1-3; D gene uncertain. Between the trimmed V and J ends, which lost 5 bases and 1 base, there was a span of 13 bases. This CDR3 spans 15 amino acids. Germline-derived CDR1 and CDR2 are SGHRS and YFSETQ. CDR3 DNA sequence: TGCGCCAGCAGACCCGACATCAGATCTGGAAACACCATATATTTT. Translation gives CASRPDIRSGNTIYF.